What follows is one T cell receptor beta chain and its context. What it binds is unknown. Per the germline V gene, CDR1 is LGHNA and CDR2 is YNFKEQ. The CDR3 runs 19 residues. V trimming: 3 bases; J trimming: 3 bases; junction bases outside the gene matches: 12. Naive CD8 T cells were picked out by sorting for CD8+CD4-CCR7+CD45RA+. TCRdb reprocessed the PCR reads with MiXCR, giving one entry per CDR3 protein. The sample lists 35,000 or so distinct CDR3 sequences; around a sixth were seen once. The data stem from a study of molecular identifiers for immune sequencing clone quantification. Study summary: Four of five splits of RNA from 20,000 or 100,000 naive CD8 cells were sequenced in replicates. General observations from the study: Effector cells had over 97% of their molecules in clones above 20 RNA copies, while naive cells had under 1%.

Sequencing was carried out using naive CD8+ T cells from blood, with Jurkat cell RNA spiked in. Noted subset: FACS-sorted CD8+CD4-CCR7+CD45RA+ naive T cells. The source is a human donor in good health. Some libraries in this study had Jurkat cell RNA spiked in. This sequence joins TRBV4-2 and TRBJ2-7; 15 positions agree with TRBD2. The CDR3 spells CASSHLPGTSGRPLYEQYF. The CDR3 DNA reads TGTGCCAGCAGCCACCTTCCCGGGACTAGCGGGAGGCCCCTCTACGAGCAGTACTTC.